This entry is about one T cell receptor beta chain. Its antigen is still unknown. The data were taken from a study of T-cell memory formation after mild COVID-19. General observations from the study: Contracting clones, day 15 to 85, had balanced CD4/CD8, and later expanders favored CD4+.

TCRdb fed the 5' RACE reads into MiXCR, producing one record per CDR3 protein. The data show about 470,000 distinct CDR3 sequences, with approximately 23% seen just once and about an eighth held by the top ten. The CDR3 has 14 residues. V lost 6 bases to trimming and J lost 8 bases; unmatched junction nucleotides: 12. Per germline, CDR1 DFQATT and CDR2 SNEGSKA (reference sequence). This TCR was sampled from an adult woman who had mild COVID-19 (a few samples of this study predate the infection). Cell type and time point are not known. The V and J genes are TRBV20-1 and TRBJ2-1; 8 positions match TRBD2. The material sequenced was PBMCs or a T cell subset sorted from them (not recorded which). Here the CDR3 reads CSANRPGTSYEQFF. CDR3 sequence (DNA): TGCAGTGCAAATCGTCCCGGGACTAGTTATGAGCAGTTCTTC.